This T cell receptor beta chain emerged from a study of blood T cell repertoires in COVID-19. This clone was seen once. The method was immunoSEQ multiplex PCR; TCRdb's version includes in-frame clones alone and lacks a portion of them. The sample records around 190,000 clones, roughly 84% being singletons. CDR1 and CDR2 from the germline V gene are MNHEY and SMNVEV (reference sequence). The junction had 7 bases not matched to a gene; V was cut back by 5 bases and J by 1 base. The CDR3 totals 15 residues. The sequence came from a human donor in a cohort sampled during active COVID-19. The chain links TRBV27 to TRBJ1-1, with 7 positions matching TRBD1. Sample: peripheral blood. The CDR3, as DNA: TGTGCCAGCAGTCCGAGGACAGGAGCGAACACTGAAGCTTTCTTT. Translated: CASSPRTGANTEAFF.